This T cell receptor beta chain was recovered during a study of early T cells in non-severe SARS-CoV-2 infection. The V end was cut by 1 base, the J end by 6 bases, with 8 bases between. Germline CDR1 SGHDT, CDR2 YYEEEE. The CDR3 sequence is 12 residues long. A few counts support this clonotype. TCRdb called the 5' RACE reads again in MiXCR, with one record for every CDR3 protein. The sample holds around 68,000 distinct CDR3 sequences, about 12% seen once. J is TRBJ2-7 and V is TRBV5-6, with D unclear. The sequence was collected from an adult who was a healthcare worker with PCR-confirmed SARS-CoV-2 infection or an uninfected control (not recorded which). The sequencing here drew on whole blood, taken at baseline. Written as DNA, the CDR3 is TGTGCCAGCAGCTTGTTGCTCTCCGAGCAGTACTTC. Its protein product is CASSLLLSEQYF.